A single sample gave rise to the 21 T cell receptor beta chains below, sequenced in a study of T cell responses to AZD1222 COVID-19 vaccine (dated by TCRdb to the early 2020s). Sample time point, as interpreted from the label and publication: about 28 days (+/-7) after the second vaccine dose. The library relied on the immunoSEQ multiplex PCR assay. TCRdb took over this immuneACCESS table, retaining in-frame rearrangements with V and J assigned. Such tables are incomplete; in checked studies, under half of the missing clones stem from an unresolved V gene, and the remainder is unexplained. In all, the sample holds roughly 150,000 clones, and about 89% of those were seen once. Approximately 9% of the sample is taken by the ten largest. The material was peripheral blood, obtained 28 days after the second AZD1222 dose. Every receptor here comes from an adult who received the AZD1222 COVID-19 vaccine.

CDR3 region: CASSLDLVFNYGYTF. The CDR3 bases are TGTGCCAGCAGCTTAGATTTGGTATTCAACTATGGCTACACCTTC. The V gene is TRBV7-8, the J gene TRBJ1-2; D call uncertain. Trimming took off 1 base at V and 2 bases at J, with 11 bases between the two ends. The CDR3 runs to 15 residues. Germline CDR1 is SGHVS and CDR2 is FQNEAQ.

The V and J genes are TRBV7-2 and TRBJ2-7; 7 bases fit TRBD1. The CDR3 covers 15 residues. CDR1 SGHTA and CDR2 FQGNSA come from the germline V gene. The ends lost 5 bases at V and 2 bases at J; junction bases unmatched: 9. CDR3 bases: TGTGCCAGCAGCATACGACAGGGTCCCACCTACGAGCAGTACTTC. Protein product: CASSIRQGPTYEQYF.

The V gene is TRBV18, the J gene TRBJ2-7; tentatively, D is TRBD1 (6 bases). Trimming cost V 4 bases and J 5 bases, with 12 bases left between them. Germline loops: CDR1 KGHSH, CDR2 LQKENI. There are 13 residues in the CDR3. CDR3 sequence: CASSLDEGDEQYF. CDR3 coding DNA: TGTGCCAGCTCACTCGATGAGGGGGACGAGCAGTACTTC. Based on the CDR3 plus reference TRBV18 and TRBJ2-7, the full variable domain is NAGVMQNPRHLVRRRGQEARLRCSPMKGHSHVYWYRQLPEEGLKFMVYLQKENIIDESGMPKERFSAEFPKEGPSILRIQQVVRGDSAAYFCASSLDEGDEQYFGPGTRLTVT.

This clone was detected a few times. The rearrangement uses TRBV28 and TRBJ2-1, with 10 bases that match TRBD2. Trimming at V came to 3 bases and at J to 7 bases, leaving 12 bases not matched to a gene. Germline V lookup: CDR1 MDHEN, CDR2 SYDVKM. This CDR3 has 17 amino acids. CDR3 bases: TGTGCCAGCAGTTTCTATCTAAGCGGGAGGGCTGGGAATGAGCAGTTCTTC. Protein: CASSFYLSGRAGNEQFF.

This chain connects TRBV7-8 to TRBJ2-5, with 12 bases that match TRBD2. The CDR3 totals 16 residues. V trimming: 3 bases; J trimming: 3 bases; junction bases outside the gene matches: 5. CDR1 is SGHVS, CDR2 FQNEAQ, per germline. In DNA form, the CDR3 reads TGTGCCAGCAGCTTTTCTAGCGGGAGGGCCAAAGAGACCCAGTACTTC. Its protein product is CASSFSSGRAKETQYF.

Here the CDR3 reads CASRPGQGYYEQYF. The CDR3 DNA reads TGTGCCAGCAGGCCGGGACAGGGGTACTACGAGCAGTACTTC. This sequence joins TRBV28 and TRBJ2-7; TRBD1 matches at 10 bases. After removal of 6 bases from V and 3 bases from J, the junction contained 5 bases not matched to a gene. CDR1 and CDR2 (germline): MDHEN, SYDVKM. The CDR3 is 14 amino acids.

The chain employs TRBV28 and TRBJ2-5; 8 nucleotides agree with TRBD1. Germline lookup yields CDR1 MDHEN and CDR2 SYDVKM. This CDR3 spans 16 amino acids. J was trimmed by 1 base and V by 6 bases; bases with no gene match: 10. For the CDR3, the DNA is TGTGCCAGCAGGGGTGGGACAGGAGTTACCCAAGAGACCCAGTACTTC. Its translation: CASRGGTGVTQETQYF. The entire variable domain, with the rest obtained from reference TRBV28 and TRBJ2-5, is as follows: DVKVTQSSRYLVKRTGEKVFLECVQDMDHENMFWYRQDPGLGLRLIYFSYDVKMKEKGDIPEGYSVSREKKERFSLILESASTNQTSMYLCASRGGTGVTQETQYFGPGTRLLVL.

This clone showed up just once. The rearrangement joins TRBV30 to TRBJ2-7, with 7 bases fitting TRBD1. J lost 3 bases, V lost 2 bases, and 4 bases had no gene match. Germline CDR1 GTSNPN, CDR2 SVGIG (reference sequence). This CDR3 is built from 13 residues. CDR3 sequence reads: CAWSPGQNYEQYF. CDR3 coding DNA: TGTGCCTGGAGTCCGGGACAGAACTACGAGCAGTACTTC.

This CDR3 reads CASSDRGREQFF. CDR3 nucleotide sequence: TGTGCCAGCAGTGACAGGGGACGGGAGCAGTTCTTC. This rearrangement joins TRBV2 to TRBJ2-1; D might be TRBD1 (6 bases). V was shortened by 3 bases and J by 10 bases, with 10 bases between the two germline ends. Per the germline V gene, CDR1 is SNHLY and CDR2 is FYNNEI. The CDR3 is 12 residues long.

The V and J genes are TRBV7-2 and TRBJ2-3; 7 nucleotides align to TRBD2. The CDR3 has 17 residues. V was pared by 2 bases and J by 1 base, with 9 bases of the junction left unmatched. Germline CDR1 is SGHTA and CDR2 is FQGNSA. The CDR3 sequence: CASSLSGSGVGTDTQYF. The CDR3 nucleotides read TGTGCCAGCAGCTTAAGTGGGAGCGGGGTAGGCACAGATACGCAGTATTTT.

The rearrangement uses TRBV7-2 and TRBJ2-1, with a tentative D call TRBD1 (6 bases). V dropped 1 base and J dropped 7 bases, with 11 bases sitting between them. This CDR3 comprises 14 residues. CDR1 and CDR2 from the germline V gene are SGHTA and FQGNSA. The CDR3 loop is CASSLVQGSNEQFF. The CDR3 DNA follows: TGTGCCAGCAGCTTAGTTCAGGGGTCGAATGAGCAGTTCTTC.

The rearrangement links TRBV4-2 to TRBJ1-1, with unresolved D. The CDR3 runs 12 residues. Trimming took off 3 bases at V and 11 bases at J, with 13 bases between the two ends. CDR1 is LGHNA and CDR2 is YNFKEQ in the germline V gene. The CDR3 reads CASSQVGVQAFF. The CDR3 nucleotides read TGTGCCAGCAGCCAGGTCGGGGTGCAGGCTTTCTTT.

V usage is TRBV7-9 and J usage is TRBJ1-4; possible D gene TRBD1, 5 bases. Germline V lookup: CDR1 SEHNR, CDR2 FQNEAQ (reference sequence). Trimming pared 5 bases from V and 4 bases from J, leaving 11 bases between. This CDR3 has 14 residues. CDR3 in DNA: TGTGCCAGCAGCCCGGGACTGAATAATGAAAAACTGTTTTTT. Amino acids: CASSPGLNNEKLFF.

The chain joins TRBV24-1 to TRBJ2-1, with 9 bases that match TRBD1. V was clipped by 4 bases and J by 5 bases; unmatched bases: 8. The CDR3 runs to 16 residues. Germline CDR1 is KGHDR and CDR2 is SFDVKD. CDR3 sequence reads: CATSDSDRGRDNEQFF. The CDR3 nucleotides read TGTGCCACCAGTGACTCCGACAGGGGGAGGGACAATGAGCAGTTCTTC.

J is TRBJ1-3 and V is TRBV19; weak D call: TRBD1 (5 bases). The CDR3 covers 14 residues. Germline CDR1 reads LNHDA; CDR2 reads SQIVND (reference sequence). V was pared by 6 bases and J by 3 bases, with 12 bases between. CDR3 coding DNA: TGTGCCAGTAGGGCTGGGACTTTTGGAAACACCATATATTTT. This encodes CASRAGTFGNTIYF.

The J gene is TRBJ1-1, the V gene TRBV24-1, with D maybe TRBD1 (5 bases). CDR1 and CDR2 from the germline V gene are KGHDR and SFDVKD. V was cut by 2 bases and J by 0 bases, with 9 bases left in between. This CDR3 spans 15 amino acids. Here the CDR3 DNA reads TGTGCCACCAGTGATTCTCGGGGGATGAACACTGAAGCTTTCTTT. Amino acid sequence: CATSDSRGMNTEAFF.

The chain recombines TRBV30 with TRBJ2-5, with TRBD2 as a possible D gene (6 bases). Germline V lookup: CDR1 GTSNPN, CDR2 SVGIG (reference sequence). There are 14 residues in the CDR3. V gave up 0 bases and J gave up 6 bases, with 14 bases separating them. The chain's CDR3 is CAWSVWGGGKTQYF. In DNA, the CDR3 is TGTGCCTGGAGTGTGTGGGGAGGTGGAAAGACCCAGTACTTC.

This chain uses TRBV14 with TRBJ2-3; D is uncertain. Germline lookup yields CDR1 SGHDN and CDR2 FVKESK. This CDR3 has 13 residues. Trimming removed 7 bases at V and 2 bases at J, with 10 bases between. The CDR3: CASNSRNTDTQYF. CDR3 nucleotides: TGTGCCAGCAACTCTAGGAACACAGATACGCAGTATTTT.

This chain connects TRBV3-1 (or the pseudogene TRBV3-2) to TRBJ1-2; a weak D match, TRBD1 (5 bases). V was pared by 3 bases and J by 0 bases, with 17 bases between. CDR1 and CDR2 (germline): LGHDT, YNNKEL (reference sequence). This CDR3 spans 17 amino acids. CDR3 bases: TGTGCCAGCAGCCACTTGAGCGGGGGATCCTCTAACTATGGCTACACCTTC. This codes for CASSHLSGGSSNYGYTF.

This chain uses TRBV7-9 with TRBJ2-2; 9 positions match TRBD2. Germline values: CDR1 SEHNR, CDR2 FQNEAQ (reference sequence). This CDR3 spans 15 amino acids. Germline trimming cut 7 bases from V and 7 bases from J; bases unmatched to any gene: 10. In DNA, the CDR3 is TGTGCCAGCAACGCCTTTAGCGGGAGCGGCGGGGAGCTGTTTTTT. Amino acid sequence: CASNAFSGSGGELFF.

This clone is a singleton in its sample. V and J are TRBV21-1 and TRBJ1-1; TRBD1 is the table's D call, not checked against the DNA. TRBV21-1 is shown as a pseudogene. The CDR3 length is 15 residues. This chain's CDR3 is CASCSRQGVINEAFF. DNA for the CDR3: TGTGCCAGCTGTAGCCGACAGGGGGTTATCAATGAAGCTTTCTTT.